The 15 T cell receptor beta chains below were found in one sample sequenced in a study of Graves' ophthalmopathy and Graves' hyperthyroidism. Amplifying from RNA transcripts, the study obtained TCR beta CDR3 regions. HTBI primers were employed in first-round RT-PCR, then a second-round multiplex PCR followed. MiXCR, run by TCRdb on the multiplex PCR reads, gives a single entry per CDR3 protein. In the table there are roughly 500,000 distinct CDR3 sequences, 13% to 15% of which are singletons. The sequenced sample was blood. The receptors were gathered from a woman in her twenties or thirties with Graves' ophthalmopathy.

The chain joins TRBV9 to TRBJ1-2, with 10 bases matching TRBD1. Trimming cost V 0 bases and J 8 bases; bases outside gene matches: 13. The germline CDR1 and CDR2 sequences are SGDLS and YYNGEE. The CDR3 runs to 17 residues. Written as DNA, the CDR3 is TGTGCCAGCAGCGTAGTGGGGGAACGGGACAGGGGCGACGGCTACACCTTC. Translated, it gives CASSVVGERDRGDGYTF.

This clonotype occurred many times. The chain links TRBV27 to TRBJ2-2; 10 bases align to TRBD2. Germline lookup yields CDR1 MNHEY and CDR2 SMNVEV (reference sequence). The CDR3 length is 16 residues. Trimming removed 7 bases from V and 3 bases from J; junction bases left unmatched: 8. CDR3: CASTDLAGAYTGELFF. In nucleotides, the CDR3 is TGTGCCAGCACCGATCTAGCGGGGGCCTACACCGGGGAGCTGTTTTTT.

This clonotype was counted at least ten times. The chain is built from TRBV6-1 and TRBJ2-7; D not certain. Germline CDR1 reads MNHNS; CDR2 reads SASEGT. V lost 8 bases to trimming and J lost 9 bases, with 14 bases between them. CDR3 length equals 11 residues. Here the CDR3 DNA reads TGTGCCAGCCTTGACCGACGCGGGCAGTACTTC. Protein: CASLDRRGQYF.

The V call is TRBV29-1, the J call TRBJ1-1, with D unclear. CDR1 and CDR2 from the germline V gene are SQVTM and ANQGSEA. Deletions cut 2 bases from V and 1 base from J, with 8 bases between. CDR3 size: 13 residues. CDR3 residues: CSVETVGNTEAFF. The DNA of the CDR3 is TGCAGCGTTGAAACCGTGGGGAACACTGAAGCTTTCTTT.

The V gene is TRBV7-9, the J gene TRBJ2-4; D might be TRBD2 (6 bases). Per germline, CDR1 SEHNR and CDR2 FQNEAQ (reference sequence). The CDR3 contains 16 residues. Trimming removed 7 bases at V and 0 bases at J, with 16 bases between. CDR3 loop: CASTIEWGVAKNIQYF. The CDR3 coding sequence is TGTGCCAGCACAATTGAGTGGGGGGTAGCCAAAAACATTCAGTACTTC.

This clonotype has only a few counts. The chain recombines TRBV6-1 with TRBJ2-2, with D perhaps TRBD2 (6 bases). CDR3 length equals 15 residues. Germline CDR1 and CDR2: MNHNS and SASEGT. Deletions cut 8 bases from V and 3 bases from J, with 16 bases between. The DNA of the CDR3 is TGTGCCAGCTACCCACGGGAGTTTTACACCGGGGAGCTGTTTTTT. This sequence encodes CASYPREFYTGELFF.

A few counts support this clonotype. The V call is TRBV29-1, the J call TRBJ2-5; D unresolved. This CDR3 comprises 11 residues. CDR1 and CDR2 from the germline V gene are SQVTM and ANQGSEA. V lost 4 bases and J lost 2, with 5 bases in between. This chain's CDR3 is CSVAGQETQYF. The CDR3 nucleotides are TGCAGCGTTGCTGGTCAAGAGACCCAGTACTTC.

This clonotype was detected ten times or more. V is TRBV28 and J is TRBJ2-2; tentatively, D is TRBD1 (6 bases). Trimming shortened V by 7 bases and J by 3 bases, and 18 bases separated the two germline ends. From germline, CDR1 is MDHEN and CDR2 SYDVKM. The CDR3 extends over 16 amino acids. CDR3 region: CASKGIRGIYTGELFF. The CDR3 DNA sequence: TGTGCCAGCAAGGGTATCAGGGGAATTTACACCGGGGAGCTGTTTTTT.

This clonotype was observed at least ten times. This chain links TRBV11-2 with TRBJ1-1, with 8 bases matching TRBD1. Trimming at V came to 5 bases and at J to 0 bases, leaving 8 bases not matched to a gene. Germline V gene data show CDR1 as SGHAT and CDR2 as FQNNGV. The CDR3 has 16 residues. The CDR3 is CASSDLGQGLNTEAFF. The CDR3 DNA follows: TGTGCCAGCAGCGACCTTGGACAGGGACTGAACACTGAAGCTTTCTTT.

This clonotype was seen many times. The chain employs TRBV28 and TRBJ1-2; 8 positions agree with TRBD1. V trimming: 7 bases; J trimming: 3 bases; junction bases outside the gene matches: 13. Germline V CDR1 and CDR2: MDHEN, SYDVKM. The CDR3 loop spans 16 amino acids. The DNA for the CDR3 is TGTGCCAGCATTTCAGTCCCAGGGGGCGACGACTATGGCTACACCTTC. This sequence encodes CASISVPGGDDYGYTF.

This clonotype occurred many times. The V gene is TRBV19, the J gene TRBJ2-7; D unclear. Trimming removed 4 bases at V and 6 bases at J, with 10 bases between. CDR1 is LNHDA and CDR2 is SQIVND in the germline V gene (reference sequence). The CDR3 has 12 residues. CDR3 DNA: TGTGCCAGTAGTAGGGTGTTCGGCGAGCAGTACTTC. This encodes CASSRVFGEQYF.

This clonotype was counted many times. The chain recombines TRBV29-1 with TRBJ2-5, with a weak D call TRBD2 (5 bases). The CDR3 runs 11 residues. CDR1 and CDR2 (germline): SQVTM, ANQGSEA. Between the trimmed V and J ends, which lost 4 bases and 4 bases, there was a span of 7 bases. CDR3 sequence reads: CSVALGETQYF. The CDR3 bases are TGCAGCGTTGCACTAGGAGAGACCCAGTACTTC.

This clonotype has a count of ten or more. The genes are TRBV11-2 and TRBJ1-2; 7 nucleotides align to TRBD1. Germline assignment: CDR1 SGHAT and CDR2 FQNNGV. The length of the CDR3 is 14 residues. V trimming: 6 bases; J trimming: 7 bases; junction bases outside the gene matches: 11. The CDR3 DNA is TGTGCCAGCAGGGTGGAGCCTTACAGGGGTGGCTACACCTTC. Residues: CASRVEPYRGGYTF.

A note on this clonotype: A much larger clone lies a single base off, so this may be a read error. The V call is TRBV15, the J call TRBJ2-5; D possibly corresponds to TRBD1 (5 bases). Trimming removed 4 bases from V and 6 bases from J, with 12 bases in between. The CDR3 is 13 residues long. The germline CDR1 and CDR2 sequences are LNHNV and YYDKDF (reference sequence). This CDR3 reads CATSMTVQKTQYF. The CDR3 DNA sequence: TGTGCCACCAGCATGACAGTGCAAAAGACCCAGTACTTC.

This clonotype has more than one count but fewer than ten. The chain employs TRBV3-1 and TRBJ2-7; 8 nucleotides match TRBD1. There are 15 residues in the CDR3. V lost 4 bases to trimming and J lost 5 bases; unmatched junction nucleotides: 10. Germline V gene lookup returns CDR1 LGHDT and CDR2 YNNKEL (reference sequence). Here the CDR3 reads CASSLWEDRVNEQYF. CDR3 bases: TGTGCCAGCAGCCTTTGGGAGGACAGGGTCAACGAGCAGTACTTC.